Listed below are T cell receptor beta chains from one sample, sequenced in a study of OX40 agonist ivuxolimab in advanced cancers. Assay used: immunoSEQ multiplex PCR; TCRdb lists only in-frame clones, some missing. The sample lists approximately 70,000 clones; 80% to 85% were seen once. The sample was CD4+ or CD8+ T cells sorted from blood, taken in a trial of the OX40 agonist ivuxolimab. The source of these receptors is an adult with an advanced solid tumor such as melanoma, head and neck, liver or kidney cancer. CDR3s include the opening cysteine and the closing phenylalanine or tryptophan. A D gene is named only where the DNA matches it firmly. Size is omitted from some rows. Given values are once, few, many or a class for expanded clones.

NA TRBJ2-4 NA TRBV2 CASTLLRVGNIQYF TGTGCCAGCACACTCCTCCGTGTTGGAAACATTCAGTACTTC
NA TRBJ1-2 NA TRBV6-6 CASSYSGGGYTF TGTGCCAGCAGTTACTCGGGTGGGGGCTACACCTTC
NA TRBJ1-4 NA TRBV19 CASSIFGTVNEKLFF TGTGCCAGTAGTATTTTCGGGACGGTGAATGAAAAACTGTTTTTT
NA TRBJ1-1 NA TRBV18 CASSQGGGDTEAFF TGTGCCAGCTCACAAGGTGGCGGTGACACTGAAGCTTTCTTT
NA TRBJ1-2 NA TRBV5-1 CASSFRGGYTF TGCGCCAGCAGCTTCCGGGGTGGCTACACCTTC
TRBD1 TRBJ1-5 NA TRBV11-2 CASSWDSSNQPQHF TGTGCCAGCAGCTGGGACAGTAGCAATCAGCCCCAGCATTTT
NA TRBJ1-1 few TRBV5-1 CASSSVTANTEAFF TGCGCCAGCAGCTCGGTCACAGCTAACACTGAAGCTTTCTTT
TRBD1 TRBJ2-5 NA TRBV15 CATSRSHTGERETQYF TGTGCCACCAGCAGGTCACATACAGGGGAAAGAGAGACCCAGTACTTC
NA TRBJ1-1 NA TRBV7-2 CASSPQMQGSEAFF TGTGCCAGCAGCCCGCAGATGCAGGGCAGTGAAGCTTTCTTT
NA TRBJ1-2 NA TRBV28 CASSLSAGALSGYTF TGTGCCAGCAGCTTAAGTGCAGGGGCTTTGAGTGGCTACACCTTC
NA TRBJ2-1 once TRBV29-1 CSAGQNYYNEQFF TGCAGCGCTGGACAGAACTACTACAATGAGCAGTTCTTC
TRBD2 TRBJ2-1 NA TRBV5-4 CASSLPLAGANEQFF TGTGCCAGCAGCTTGCCCCTAGCGGGAGCCAATGAGCAGTTCTTC
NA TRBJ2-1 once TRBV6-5 CASRPYAGPYNEQFF TGTGCCAGCAGGCCGTACGCGGGTCCCTACAATGAGCAGTTCTTC
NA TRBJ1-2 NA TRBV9 CASSVAAGSNYGYTF TGTGCCAGCAGCGTAGCCGCAGGATCTAACTATGGCTACACCTTC
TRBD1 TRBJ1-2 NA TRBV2 CASRETGAYGYTF TGTGCCAGCAGGGAAACAGGGGCGTATGGCTACACCTTC
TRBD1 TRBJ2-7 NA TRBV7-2 CASSSRQGGYEQYF TGTGCCAGCAGCTCACGACAGGGCGGCTACGAGCAGTACTTC
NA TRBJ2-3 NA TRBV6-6 CASSYVMNTQYF TGTGCCAGCAGTTACGTCATGAATACGCAGTATTTT
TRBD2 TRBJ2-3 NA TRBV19 CASSMSGRATTDTQYF TGTGCCAGTAGTATGAGCGGGAGGGCCACAACAGATACGCAGTATTTT
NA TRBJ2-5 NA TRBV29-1 CSVDPPGRGGETQYF TGCAGCGTTGATCCGCCCGGCAGGGGAGGAGAGACCCAGTACTTC
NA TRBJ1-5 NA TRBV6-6 CASSPGPTQPQHF TGTGCCAGCAGCCCAGGACCCACTCAGCCCCAGCATTTT
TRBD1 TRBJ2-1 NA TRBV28 CASVAGGSLNEQFF TGTGCCAGCGTGGCAGGGGGCTCGCTCAATGAGCAGTTCTTC
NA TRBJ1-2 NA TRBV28 CASSAELNYGYTF TGTGCCAGCAGTGCCGAGCTTAACTATGGCTACACCTTC
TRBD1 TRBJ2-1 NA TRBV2 CASCFIRTGRNEQFF TGTGCCAGCTGCTTTATTCGGACAGGGAGAAATGAGCAGTTCTTC
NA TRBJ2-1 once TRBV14 CASTDNGAYNEQFF TGTGCCAGCACGGACAACGGGGCCTACAATGAGCAGTTCTTC
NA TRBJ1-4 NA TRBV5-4 CASSLLAEGEKLFF TGTGCCAGCAGCTTATTGGCAGAGGGAGAAAAACTGTTTTTT
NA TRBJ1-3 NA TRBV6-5 CASSYSNFDSGNTIYF TGTGCCAGCAGTTACTCGAATTTCGACTCTGGAAACACCATATATTTT
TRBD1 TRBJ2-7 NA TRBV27 CASSLQGQVYYEQYF TGTGCCAGCAGTCTCCAGGGACAGGTCTATTACGAGCAGTACTTC
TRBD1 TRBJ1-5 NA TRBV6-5 CASSSTGQGQPQHF TGTGCCAGCAGTTCCACCGGACAGGGCCAGCCCCAGCATTTT
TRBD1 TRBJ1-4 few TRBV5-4 CASSPRQGRGEKLFF TGTGCCAGCAGCCCGAGACAGGGGAGGGGCGAAAAACTGTTTTTT
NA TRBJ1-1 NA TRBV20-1 CSARFRVAFF TGCAGTGCTAGATTCAGGGTTGCTTTCTTT
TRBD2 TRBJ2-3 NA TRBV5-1 CASSLQREGTDTQYF TGCGCCAGCAGCTTGCAGCGGGAGGGCACAGATACGCAGTATTTT
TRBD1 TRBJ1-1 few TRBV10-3 CAISGGTAGEAFF TGTGCCATCAGTGGCGGGACAGCGGGTGAAGCTTTCTTT
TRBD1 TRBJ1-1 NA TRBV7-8 CASSPQGQGARGTEAFF TGTGCCAGCAGCCCCCAGGGGCAGGGGGCGAGAGGAACTGAAGCTTTCTTT
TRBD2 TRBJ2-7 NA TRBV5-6 CASSPGLAGAYEQYF TGTGCCAGCAGCCCAGGACTAGCGGGAGCCTACGAGCAGTACTTC
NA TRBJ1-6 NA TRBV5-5 CASSLSGTTSSPLHF TGTGCCAGCAGCTTGTCCGGAACCACAAGTTCACCCCTCCACTTT
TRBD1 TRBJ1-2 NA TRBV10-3 CAISTGTGYGYTF TGTGCCATCAGTACCGGGACAGGGTATGGCTACACCTTC
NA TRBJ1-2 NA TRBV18 CASSRTAQGYTF TGTGCCAGCTCACGGACAGCACAGGGCTACACCTTC
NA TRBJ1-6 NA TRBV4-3 CASSQEDGGNSPLHF TGCGCCAGCAGCCAAGAGGACGGTGGTAATTCACCCCTCCACTTT
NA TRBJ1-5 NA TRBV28 CASSLIVTQPQHF TGTGCCAGCAGTTTAATCGTGACACAGCCCCAGCATTTT
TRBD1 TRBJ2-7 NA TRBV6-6 CASSYRTGVPAYEQYF TGTGCCAGCAGTTATCGTACAGGGGTTCCGGCCTACGAGCAGTACTTC
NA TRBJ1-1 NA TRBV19 CASSIDRDTEAFF TGTGCCAGTAGTATAGATCGGGACACTGAAGCTTTCTTT
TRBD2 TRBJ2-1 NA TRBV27 CASSLGGGDYNEQFF TGTGCCAGCAGTTTAGGCGGGGGGGATTACAATGAGCAGTTCTTC
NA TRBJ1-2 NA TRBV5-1 CASSLGRGNYGYTF TGCGCCAGCAGCTTGGGGAGGGGTAACTATGGCTACACCTTC
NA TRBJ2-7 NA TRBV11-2 CASSSTIGVYEQYF TGTGCCAGCAGCTCGACCATAGGGGTTTACGAGCAGTACTTC
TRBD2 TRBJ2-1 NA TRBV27 CASSFNYPRLAASSYNEQFF TGTGCCAGCAGCTTTAATTACCCCCGACTAGCGGCAAGCTCCTACAATGAGCAGTTCTTC
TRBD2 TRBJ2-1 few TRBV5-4 CASSLQLLAGVHNEQFF TGTGCCAGCAGCCTCCAATTACTAGCGGGAGTTCATAATGAGCAGTTCTTC
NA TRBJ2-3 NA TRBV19 CASSDDAGDTQYF TGTGCCAGTAGTGATGACGCAGGAGATACGCAGTATTTT
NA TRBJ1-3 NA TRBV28 CASSWPGANGNTIYF TGTGCCAGCAGTTGGCCGGGGGCGAATGGAAACACCATATATTTT
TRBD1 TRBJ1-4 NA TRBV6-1 CASSEWDRVLF TGTGCCAGCAGTGAGTGGGACAGGGTACTTTTT
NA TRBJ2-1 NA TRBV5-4 CASSLQGRGRFSEQFF TGTGCCAGCAGCTTGCAGGGCAGGGGGAGGTTTAGTGAGCAGTTCTTC
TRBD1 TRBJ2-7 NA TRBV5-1 CASSGGTGLEQYF TGCGCCAGCAGCGGGGGGACAGGGCTCGAGCAGTACTTC
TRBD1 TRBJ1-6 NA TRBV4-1 CASSQAQGALSSPLHF TGCGCCAGCAGCCAGGCTCAGGGGGCTCTAAGTTCACCCCTCCACTTT
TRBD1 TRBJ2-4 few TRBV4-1 CASSQIGTAVINIQYF TGCGCCAGCAGCCAAATCGGGACAGCCGTTATTAACATTCAGTACTTC